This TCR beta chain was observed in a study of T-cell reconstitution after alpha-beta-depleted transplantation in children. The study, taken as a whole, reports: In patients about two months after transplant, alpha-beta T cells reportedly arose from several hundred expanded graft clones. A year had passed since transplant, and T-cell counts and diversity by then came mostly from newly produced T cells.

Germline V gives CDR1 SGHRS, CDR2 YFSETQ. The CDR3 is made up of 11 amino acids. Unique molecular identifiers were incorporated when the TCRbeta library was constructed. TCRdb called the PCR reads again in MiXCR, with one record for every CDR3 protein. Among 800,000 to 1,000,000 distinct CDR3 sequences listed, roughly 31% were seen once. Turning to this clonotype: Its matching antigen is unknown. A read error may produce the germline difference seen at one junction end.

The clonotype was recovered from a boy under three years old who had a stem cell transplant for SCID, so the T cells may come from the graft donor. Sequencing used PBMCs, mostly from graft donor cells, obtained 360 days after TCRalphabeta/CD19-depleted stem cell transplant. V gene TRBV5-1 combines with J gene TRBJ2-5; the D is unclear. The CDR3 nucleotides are TGCGCCAGCTGCTTGGCAGAGACCCAGTACTTC. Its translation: CASCLAETQYF.